This T cell receptor beta chain derives from a study of regulatory T cells in long-lasting Graves disease. Time point specified: newly diagnosed GD, antithyroid drugs for less than 3 months. PBMC-extracted RNA yielded the TCR library. This clonotype was seen more than once but under ten times. CDR3-region Arm-PCR and iRepertoire HTBI primers produced the TCR beta libraries. Each CDR3 protein is one row after TCRdb ran MiXCR on the multiplex PCR reads. The sample lists hundreds of thousands of distinct CDR3 sequences; approximately 15% were seen once. The V gene lost 3 bases and the J gene lost 3 bases, with 13 bases spanning the gap. The CDR3 spans 15 residues. The germline V gene encodes CDR1 ENHRY and CDR2 SYGVKD. The data also belong to a second study, concerning T cells in Graves' hyperthyroidism and ophthalmopathy.

This TCR was recovered from a woman aged 30 to 39 with Graves disease. This chain connects TRBV10-3 to TRBJ2-3; D might be TRBD2 (5 bases). The input for sequencing was peripheral blood mononuclear cells (PBMCs), taken at new diagnosis, from a patient treated with antithyroid drugs. The DNA of the CDR3 is TGTGCCATCAGTGATCTGAGGGTCCGTACAGATACGCAGTATTTT. It encodes CAISDLRVRTDTQYF.